This T cell receptor beta chain was retrieved from a study of beta chain features in type 1 diabetes. The authors reverse transcribed all of the isolated RNA, so sequencing captured expressed TCRB transcripts. Here immunoSEQ multiplex PCR was the method, and the copy in TCRdb shows in-frame clones only, minus some. The data hold about 180,000 clones, with roughly 8% observed a single time. V lost 1 base, J lost 8 bases, and 23 bases lay in between. This CDR3 has 18 amino acids. The germline V gene has CDR1 SGHVS and CDR2 FQNEAQ. Study-level findings and limits: VDJ junctions sequenced from type 1 diabetes patients showed fewer insertions and more deletions. An over-representation of cells with high TCR expression could result from cDNA sequencing. Shorter TCRB CDR3s, moderately but significantly so, marked every one of the four CD4+ subsets in Type 1 diabetes patients. The naive, central memory and Treg TCRB repertoires of patients appeared to be more similar to one another than those of healthy donors.

This clone occurred a few times. Antigen: not known. The TCR comes from a man aged 18 to 30 with type 1 diabetes. This rearrangement joins TRBV7-8 to TRBJ1-4; D is perhaps TRBD1 (5 bases). Material: central memory CD4+ T cells from blood. The CDR3 coding sequence is TGTGCCAGCAGCTTAGGAGACTTCGGTCAGGGAAACGTAGAAAAACTGTTTTTT. It translates to CASSLGDFGQGNVEKLFF.